This T cell receptor (beta chain) was sequenced for a study of vaccination and CD4 T cells after COVID-19. Germline assignment: CDR1 WSHSY and CDR2 SAAADI. The length of the CDR3 is 11 residues. The V end lost 6 bases, the J end lost 2 bases, and 4 bases lay between the germline ends. At the Johns Hopkins FTIC core, DNA taken from cultured CD4+ T cells was sequenced by way of the Oncomine TCR Beta short-read assay. Genomic DNA was extracted from cultured CD4+ T cells. TCRdb analysed the PCR reads with MiXCR anew, one entry per CDR3 protein. The data contain roughly 9,300 distinct CDR3 sequences, nearly 35% of them singletons. Concerning this clonotype: The antigen remains undetermined.

The sample's treatment: approximately 9-day PBMC culture with coronavirus spike peptide pools or control peptides (ViraFEST assay). The unexposed donor's CD4+ T cells were collected before the COVID-19 pandemic (2011-2018). Some 2 million PBMCs were grown per well alongside roughly 10 IU/ml IL-2 and about 9.3 ug/ml peptide pools. The rearrangement joins TRBV10-2 to TRBJ1-1; D ambiguous. The sequence was obtained from a human donor in good health. The sample consisted of CD4+ T cells from blood, cultured in vitro. The CDR3 DNA sequence: TGCGCCAGCAGAGATAACACTGAAGCTTTCTTT. The encoded protein is CASRDNTEAFF.